One sample yielded the 20 T cell receptor beta chains listed below, sequenced in a study of read filtering for tumor transcriptome and immune sequencing (dated by TCRdb to 2018 to 2021). TCRdb records Illumina HiSeq 4000 as the sequencer. The Immunoverse kit was used to build TCR libraries from around 420 ng RNA, with molecular barcoded adaptors covering alpha/delta and beta/gamma chains. The public reads were run again by TCRdb, first through fastp at Q25 and then through MiXCR, and only productive beta chains were kept. Here each entry gathers all rows of one CDR3 protein and keeps the most common genes and DNA. The sample table lists roughly 130,000 distinct CDR3 sequences, about an eighth of them with a count of one. The ten largest clones represent 9.5% to 11% of the sample. Input material: a population of CD138-negative cells sorted from bone marrow. In the paper's terms, the cell subset or site label means: bone marrow mononuclear cells depleted of CD138+ plasma/myeloma cells by negative magnetic selection. The receptors stem from a donor aged 40 or over with multiple myeloma.

This clonotype was seen repeatedly, ten times or more. The gene calls are TRBV6-1 and TRBJ2-5, with TRBD2 as a possible D gene (6 bases). Between the trimmed V and J ends, which lost 10 bases and 5 bases, there was a span of 17 bases. This CDR3 spans 13 amino acids. Germline loops: CDR1 MNHNS, CDR2 SASEGT. The CDR3 nucleotides read TGTGCCACCCGGGAGTCGGGGAAGGAGACCCAGTACTTC. Its translation: CATRESGKETQYF.

About this clonotype: This clone may be a read error of a much larger clone one base away. The rearrangement uses TRBV25-1 and TRBJ2-1; possible D gene TRBD2, 5 bases. The germline gives CDR1 MGHDK, CDR2 SYGVNS. There are 16 residues in the CDR3. In nucleotides, the CDR3 is TGTGCCAGCATCGTACGGCGGGCGTCCTCCTACAATGGGCAGTTCTTC. This encodes CASIVRRASSYNGQFF.

Ten or more counts support this clonotype. The chain employs TRBV10-3 and TRBJ2-7, with D possibly being TRBD1 (7 bases). The CDR3 loop spans 12 amino acids. Germline loops: CDR1 ENHRY, CDR2 SYGVKD. Trimming shortened V by 8 bases and J by 3 bases, and 11 bases separated the two germline ends. This CDR3 is CAIAGTDYEQYF. CDR3 nucleotide sequence: TGTGCCATCGCGGGGACAGACTACGAGCAGTACTTC.

CDR3 amino acids: CATSRDRGVQPQHF. CDR3 nucleotide sequence: TGTGCCACCAGCAGAGATCGAGGGGTTCAGCCCCAGCATTTT. This chain links TRBV15 with TRBJ1-5, with D possibly matching TRBD1 (5 bases). V lost 0 bases and J lost 6, with 9 bases in between. This CDR3 region has 14 residues. From germline, CDR1 is LNHNV and CDR2 YYDKDF (reference sequence). Full variable domain (missing parts from reference TRBV15 and TRBJ1-5): DAMVIQNPRYQVTQFGKPVTLSCSQTLNHNVMYWYQQKSSQAPKLLFHYYDKDFNNEADTPDNFQSRRPNTSFCFLDIRSPGLGDTAMYLCATSRDRGVQPQHFGDGTRLSIL.

About this clonotype itself: A read error is possible here, since a much larger clone lies one base away. This rearrangement joins TRBV15 to TRBJ2-7, with D possibly being TRBD2 (5 bases). CDR3 length equals 14 residues. Germline loops: CDR1 LNHNV, CDR2 YYDKDF (reference sequence). CDR3 bases: TGTGTCACCAGCAGGTCGGCCACTAGCTACGAGCAGTACTTC. This sequence encodes CVTSRSATSYEQYF.

This clonotype was detected ten times or more. The chain employs TRBV7-9 and TRBJ2-5; a possible D gene is TRBD1 (5 bases). CDR1 is SEHNR, CDR2 FQNEAQ, per germline (reference sequence). V was trimmed by 5 bases and J by 5 bases, leaving 12 bases between them. This CDR3 is built from 13 residues. The chain's CDR3 is CASSPQVVETQYF. In nucleotides, the CDR3 is TGTGCCAGCAGCCCACAGGTTGTGGAGACCCAGTACTTC.

This clonotype was observed a handful of times. V usage is TRBV30 and J usage is TRBJ2-1; 7 bases match TRBD1. V gave up 3 bases and J gave up 9 bases; unmatched junction bases: 8. Germline CDR1 is GTSNPN and CDR2 is SVGIG (reference sequence). This CDR3 is 13 amino acids long. The CDR3 spells CAWRPQGDSEQFF. As DNA, the CDR3 is TGTGCCTGGAGGCCTCAGGGGGATAGTGAGCAGTTCTTC.

This chain joins TRBV5-8 and TRBJ1-3; D unresolved. Trimming cost V 2 bases and J 1 base, with 7 bases left between them. This CDR3 region has 14 residues. CDR1 is SGHTS, CDR2 YDEGEE, per germline. The CDR3 coding sequence is TGTGCCAGCAGCTTTCCGGAGTCTGGAAACACCATATATTTT. Protein sequence: CASSFPESGNTIYF.

This clonotype was seen more than once but under ten times. A much larger clone is a single base away; this may be a read error. V usage is TRBV21-1 and J usage is TRBJ2-2; the table gives TRBD1 as D, unverified against the DNA. TRBV21-1 corresponds to a pseudogene. This CDR3 is built from 17 residues. The CDR3 sequence: CANRNLLRQGEAGELFF. The CDR3 nucleotides are TGTGCCAACAGGAATCTCTTGCGACAGGGAGAAGCCGGGGAGCTGTTTTTT.

This clonotype was found many times. The chain recombines TRBV6-2 or TRBV6-3 with TRBJ2-1, with 10 bases fitting TRBD2. The CDR3 has 15 amino acids. V shed 8 bases and J 4 bases; nucleotides not matched to a gene: 8. From germline, CDR1 is MNHEY and CDR2 SVGEGT. The CDR3 nucleotides read TGTGCCAGCCAAGACGGGACTAGCGTATACAATGAGCAGTTCTTC. As protein: CASQDGTSVYNEQFF.

This clonotype was seen ten or more times. The rearrangement uses TRBV18 and TRBJ1-2, with no clear D. Trimming pared 6 bases from V and 5 bases from J, leaving 16 bases between. Germline assignment: CDR1 KGHSH and CDR2 LQKENI. The CDR3 loop spans 14 amino acids. The DNA of the CDR3 is TGTGCCAGCTCCCCCGACATGGTGGGATATGGCTACACCTTC. Translated: CASSPDMVGYGYTF. Combining the CDR3 with reference TRBV18 and TRBJ1-2 gives the whole variable domain NAGVMQNPRHLVRRRGQEARLRCSPMKGHSHVYWYRQLPEEGLKFMVYLQKENIIDESGMPKERFSAEFPKEGPSILRIQQVVRGDSAAYFCASSPDMVGYGYTFGSGTRLTVV.

This clonotype was counted many times. The rearrangement uses TRBV4-1 and TRBJ1-1; maybe TRBD1 (5 bases). The CDR3 has 17 amino acids. The V end was cut by 0 bases, the J end by 1 base, with 15 bases between. The germline gives CDR1 MGHRA, CDR2 YSYEKL. The CDR3 DNA is TGCGCCAGCAGCCAAGACCCGAGTGGGGGGAGGAACACTGAAGCTTTCTTT. Translation gives CASSQDPSGGRNTEAFF.

The sample holds many counts of this clonotype. CDR3 in DNA: TGTGCCAGCACCAAGACAGGACGTGCCGGGGAGCTGTTTTTT. Residues: CASTKTGRAGELFF. V and J are TRBV28 and TRBJ2-2; D is perhaps TRBD1 (6 bases). CDR1 is MDHEN and CDR2 is SYDVKM in the germline V gene. V was trimmed by 7 bases and J by 6 bases, leaving 15 bases between them. The CDR3 sequence is 14 residues long.

As to this clonotype: This may come from a read error, since a much larger clone is one base off. The J gene is TRBJ1-1, the V gene TRBV27; no clear D gene. The length of the CDR3 is 14 residues. Germline V gene lookup returns CDR1 MNHEY and CDR2 SMNVEV (reference sequence). CDR3 nucleotide sequence: TGTGCCAGCAGTGCGGGGTCGGGCTGGACTGAAGCTGTCTTT. It codes for CASSAGSGWTEAVF.

In its sample, this clonotype was seen many times. The chain carries TRBV2 and TRBJ2-1; unclear D gene. The CDR3 extends over 14 amino acids. V lost 4 bases and J lost 4, with 11 bases in between. The germline CDR1 and CDR2 sequences are SNHLY and FYNNEI. CDR3 coding DNA: TGTGCCAGCAGTGGTTGGCTTGCTTACAATGAGCAGTTCTTC. Amino acid sequence: CASSGWLAYNEQFF.

There are many counts of this clonotype. The chain joins TRBV5-1 to TRBJ1-2; perhaps TRBD1 as D (5 bases). The CDR3 has 16 amino acids. Trimming removed 2 bases from V and 3 bases from J, with 17 bases in between. Germline V gene lookup returns CDR1 SGHRS and CDR2 YFSETQ. CDR3 coding DNA: TGCGCCAGCAGCTTATCACCGGGACGTTCACACTATGGCTACACCTTC. Protein sequence: CASSLSPGRSHYGYTF.

On this clonotype itself: This may be a read error, as it is one base from a much larger clone. The rearrangement links TRBV20-1 to TRBJ1-5; 11 positions agree with TRBD1. The CDR3 loop spans 19 amino acids. CDR1 DFQATT and CDR2 SNEGSKA come from the germline V gene (reference sequence). Trimming removed 3 bases from V and 2 bases from J; junction bases left unmatched: 15. The CDR3 is CSARVARTGGGSGNQPQHF. The DNA for the CDR3 is TGCAGTGCTAGGGTGGCTAGGACAGGGGGCGGATCGGGCAATCAGCCCCAGCATTTT.

Turning to this clonotype: A much larger clone is a single base away; this may be a read error. The chain employs TRBV7-9 and TRBJ2-5, with a tentative D call TRBD2 (6 bases). Per germline, CDR1 SEHNR and CDR2 FQNEAQ (reference sequence). The CDR3 runs to 13 residues. The CDR3 sequence is CASSAGRQEAQYF. The CDR3 region has the DNA TGTGCCAGCAGCGCGGGGCGACAAGAGGCCCAGTACTTC.

The rearrangement joins TRBV5-4 to TRBJ1-1, with 7 positions matching TRBD1. The V and J ends lost 7 bases and 0 bases, in that order; junction bases with no gene match: 6. The CDR3 loop spans 14 amino acids. Germline loops: CDR1 SGHNT, CDR2 YYREEE (reference sequence). CDR3 amino acids: CASGTGDLNTEAFF. DNA for the CDR3: TGTGCCAGCGGAACAGGGGATTTGAACACTGAAGCTTTCTTT.

The chain combines TRBV11-2 with TRBJ2-3; D gene unclear. The V end was cut by 11 bases, the J end by 0 bases, with 15 bases between. Germline-derived CDR1 and CDR2 are SGHAT and FQNNGV. The CDR3 consists of 14 residues. The CDR3 bases are TGTGCCTCCGACGGCTTAGGGAGCACAGATACGCAGTATTTT. Its protein product is CASDGLGSTDTQYF.